This entry lists 5 T cell receptor beta chains sequenced from one sample in a study of Graves' ophthalmopathy and Graves' hyperthyroidism. RNA transcripts were the template, and TCR beta CDR3 regions were amplified from them. HTBI primers were used in a first-round RT-PCR, which preceded a second-round multiplex PCR. TCRdb fed the multiplex PCR reads into MiXCR, producing one record per CDR3 protein. The repertoire holds 200,000 to 250,000 distinct CDR3 sequences, less than 30% seen once, with approximately 8.6% in the top ten. Sample: peripheral blood. These receptors were obtained from a man aged 45-65 years with Graves' ophthalmopathy.

This clonotype has at least ten counts. This chain uses TRBV27 with TRBJ2-7, with TRBD1 matching 11 bases. The V gene end was trimmed by 5 bases and the J gene end by 4 bases; junction bases not matched to a gene: 4. Germline lookup yields CDR1 MNHEY and CDR2 SMNVEV (reference sequence). The CDR3 consists of 14 residues. In DNA, the CDR3 is TGTGCCAGCAGTCTCGGACAGGGGGCTTACGAGCAGTACTTC. Translated: CASSLGQGAYEQYF.

This clonotype was picked up many times. This sequence joins TRBV5-5 and TRBJ2-7; TRBD2 aligns across 7 bases. The CDR3 is made up of 15 amino acids. From germline, CDR1 is SGHKS and CDR2 YYEKEE (reference sequence). J gave up 3 bases and V 4 bases, and 10 bases lay outside the gene matches. For the CDR3, the DNA is TGTGCCAGCAGCCCTGACACGGGAGGTCTCTACGAGCAGTACTTC. As protein: CASSPDTGGLYEQYF.

This chain uses TRBV12-3 or TRBV12-4 with TRBJ1-2; D might be TRBD1 (6 bases). V lost 3 bases to trimming and J lost 4 bases, with 15 bases between them. There are 15 residues in the CDR3. The CDR3 loop reads CASSFGAGTFYGYTF. In DNA form, the CDR3 reads TGTGCCAGCAGTTTTGGGGCAGGGACATTCTATGGCTACACCTTC.

This chain links TRBV6-4 with TRBJ2-5, with a tentative D call TRBD1 (5 bases). CDR1 is MRHNA, CDR2 SNTAGT, per germline. V was shortened by 6 bases and J by 7 bases, with 12 bases between the two germline ends. This CDR3 contains 12 residues. The CDR3 sequence is CASSPPQGTQYF. The CDR3 DNA follows: TGTGCCAGCAGCCCCCCCCAGGGGACCCAGTACTTC.

The sample holds many counts of this clonotype. V is TRBV6-5 and J is TRBJ2-5; no firm D call. The CDR3 runs to 14 residues. V was shortened by 0 bases and J by 1 base, with 6 bases between the two germline ends. From germline, CDR1 is MNHEY and CDR2 SVGAGI. CDR3 sequence (DNA): TGTGCCAGCAGTTACTCCACTACCCAAGAGACCCAGTACTTC. This sequence encodes CASSYSTTQETQYF.